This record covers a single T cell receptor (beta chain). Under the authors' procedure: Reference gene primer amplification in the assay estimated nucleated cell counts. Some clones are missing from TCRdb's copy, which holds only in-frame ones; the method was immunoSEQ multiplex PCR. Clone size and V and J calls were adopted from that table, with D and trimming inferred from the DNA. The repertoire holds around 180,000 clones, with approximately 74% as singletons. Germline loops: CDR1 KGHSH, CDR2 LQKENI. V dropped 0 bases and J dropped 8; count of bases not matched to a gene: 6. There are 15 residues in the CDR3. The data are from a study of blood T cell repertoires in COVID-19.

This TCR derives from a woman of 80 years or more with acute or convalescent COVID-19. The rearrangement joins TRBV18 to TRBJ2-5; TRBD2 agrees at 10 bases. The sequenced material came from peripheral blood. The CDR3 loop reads CASSPPFLAGVTQYF. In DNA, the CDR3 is TGTGCCAGCTCACCACCGTTCCTAGCGGGAGTAACCCAGTACTTC.